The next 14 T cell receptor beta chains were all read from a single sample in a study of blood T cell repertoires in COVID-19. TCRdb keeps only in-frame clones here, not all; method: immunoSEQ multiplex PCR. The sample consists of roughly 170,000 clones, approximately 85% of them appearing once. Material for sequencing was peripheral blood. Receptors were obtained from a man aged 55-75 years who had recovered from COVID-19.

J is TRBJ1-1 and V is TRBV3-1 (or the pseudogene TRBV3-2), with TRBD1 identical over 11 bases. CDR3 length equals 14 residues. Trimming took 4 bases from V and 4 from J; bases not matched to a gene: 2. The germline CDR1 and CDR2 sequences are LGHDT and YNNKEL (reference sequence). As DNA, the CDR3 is TGTGCCAGCAGCCCGGGGACAGGGGGCACTGAAGCTTTCTTT. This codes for CASSPGTGGTEAFF.

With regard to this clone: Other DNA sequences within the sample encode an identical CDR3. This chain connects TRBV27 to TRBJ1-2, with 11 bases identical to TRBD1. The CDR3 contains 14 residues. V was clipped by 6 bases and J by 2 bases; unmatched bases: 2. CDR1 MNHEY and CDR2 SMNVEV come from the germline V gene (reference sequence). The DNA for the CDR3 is TGTGCCAGCAGAGGGACAGGGGGAAACTATGGCTACACCTTC. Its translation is CASRGTGGNYGYTF.

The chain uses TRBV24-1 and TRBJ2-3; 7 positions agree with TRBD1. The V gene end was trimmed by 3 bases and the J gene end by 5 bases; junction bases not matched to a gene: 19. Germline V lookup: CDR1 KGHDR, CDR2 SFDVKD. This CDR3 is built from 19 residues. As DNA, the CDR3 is TGTGCCACCAGTGATAAACAGGGGTCTCCCACCCTTTACAAAGATACGCAGTATTTT. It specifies CATSDKQGSPTLYKDTQYF.

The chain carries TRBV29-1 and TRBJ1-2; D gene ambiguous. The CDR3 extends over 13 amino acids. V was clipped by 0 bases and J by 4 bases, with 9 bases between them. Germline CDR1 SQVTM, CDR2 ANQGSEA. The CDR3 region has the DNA TGCAGCGTTGAAGATAACAGCTTCTATGGCTACACCTTC. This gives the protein CSVEDNSFYGYTF.

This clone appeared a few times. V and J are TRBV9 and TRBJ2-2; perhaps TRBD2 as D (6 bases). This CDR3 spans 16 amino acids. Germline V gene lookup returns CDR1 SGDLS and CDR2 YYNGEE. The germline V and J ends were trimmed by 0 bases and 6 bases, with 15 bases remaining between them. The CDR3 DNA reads TGTGCCAGCAGCGTAGTATCGGCGGGGTTGGCCGGGGAGCTGTTTTTT. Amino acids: CASSVVSAGLAGELFF.

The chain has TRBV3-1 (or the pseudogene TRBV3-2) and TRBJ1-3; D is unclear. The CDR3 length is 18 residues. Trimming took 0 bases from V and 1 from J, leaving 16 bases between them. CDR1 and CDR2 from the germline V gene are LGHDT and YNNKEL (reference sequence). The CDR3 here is CASSQEKRQEQSGNTIYF. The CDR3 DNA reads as TGTGCCAGCAGCCAAGAAAAGCGGCAGGAGCAGTCTGGAAACACCATATATTTT.

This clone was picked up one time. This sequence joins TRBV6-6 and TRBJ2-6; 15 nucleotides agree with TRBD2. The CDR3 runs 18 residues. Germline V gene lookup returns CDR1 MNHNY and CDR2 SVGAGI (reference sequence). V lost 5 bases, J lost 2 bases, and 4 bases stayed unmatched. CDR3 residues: CASSRGLAGGTGANVLTF. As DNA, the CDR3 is TGTGCCAGCAGTCGCGGACTAGCGGGGGGGACTGGGGCCAACGTCCTGACTTTC.

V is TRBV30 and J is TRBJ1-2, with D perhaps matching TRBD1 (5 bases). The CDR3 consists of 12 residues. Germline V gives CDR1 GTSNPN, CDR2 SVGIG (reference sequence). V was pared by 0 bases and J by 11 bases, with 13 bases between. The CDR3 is CAWSVVDTGYTF. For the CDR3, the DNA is TGTGCCTGGAGTGTGGTGGACACCGGGTACACCTTC.

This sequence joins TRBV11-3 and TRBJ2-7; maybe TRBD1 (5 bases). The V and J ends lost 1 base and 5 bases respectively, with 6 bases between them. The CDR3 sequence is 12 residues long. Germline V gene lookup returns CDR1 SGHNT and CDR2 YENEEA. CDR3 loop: CASSLAGNEQYF. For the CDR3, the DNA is TGTGCCAGCAGCTTAGCAGGGAACGAGCAGTACTTC.

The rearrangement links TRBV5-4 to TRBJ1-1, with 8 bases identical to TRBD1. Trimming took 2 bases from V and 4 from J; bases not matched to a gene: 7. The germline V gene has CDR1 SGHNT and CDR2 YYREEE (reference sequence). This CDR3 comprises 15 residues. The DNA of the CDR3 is TGTGCCAGCAGCTTCGCAGGGGGCGCGGGCACTGAAGCTTTCTTT. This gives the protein CASSFAGGAGTEAFF.

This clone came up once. CDR3 sequence reads: CASMVGGAETQYF. CDR3 sequence (DNA): TGTGCCAGCATGGTCGGGGGGGCGGAGACCCAGTACTTC. V usage is TRBV3-1 (or the pseudogene TRBV3-2) and J usage is TRBJ2-5; TRBD2 matches at 8 bases. After removal of 7 bases from V and 5 bases from J, the junction contained 6 bases not matched to a gene. The CDR3 loop spans 13 amino acids. Per germline, CDR1 LGHDT and CDR2 YNNKEL (reference sequence).

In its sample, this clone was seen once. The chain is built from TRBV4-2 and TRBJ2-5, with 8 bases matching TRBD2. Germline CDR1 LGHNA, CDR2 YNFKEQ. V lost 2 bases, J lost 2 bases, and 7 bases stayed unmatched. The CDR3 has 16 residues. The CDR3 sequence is CASSQYGGAGQETQYF. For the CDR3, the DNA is TGTGCCAGCAGCCAATACGGGGGGGCCGGACAAGAGACCCAGTACTTC.

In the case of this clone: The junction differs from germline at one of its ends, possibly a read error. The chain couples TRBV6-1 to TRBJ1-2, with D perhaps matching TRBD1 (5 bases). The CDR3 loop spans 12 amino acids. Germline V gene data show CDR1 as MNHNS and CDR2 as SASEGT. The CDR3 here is CATAPTPGPRPF. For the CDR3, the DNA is TGTGCCACCGCACCTACTCCAGGGCCCCGCCCCTTC.

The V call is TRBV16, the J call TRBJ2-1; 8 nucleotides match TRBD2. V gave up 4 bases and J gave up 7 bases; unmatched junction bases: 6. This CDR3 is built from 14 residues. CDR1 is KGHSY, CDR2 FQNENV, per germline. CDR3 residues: CASSREAGANEQFF. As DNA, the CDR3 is TGTGCCAGCAGCCGGGAAGCGGGGGCTAATGAGCAGTTCTTC.